This TCR beta chain was sequenced in a study of cytomegalovirus exposure and HLA in healthy donors. The donors belonged to the approximately 120-subject validation cohort, separate from the roughly 720-subject first cohort. The germline V gene has CDR1 GTSNPN and CDR2 SVGIG (reference sequence). This CDR3 contains 12 residues. Germline trimming cut 8 bases from V and 3 bases from J; bases unmatched to any gene: 3. Sequenced by immunoSEQ multiplex PCR; TCRdb stores in-frame clones only, minus some. The sample yields hundreds of thousands of clones, approximately 86% seen once. For this clone: What it binds is unknown.

Findings of the study overall: The classifier was said to identify cytomegalovirus status with high specificity and sensitivity. Some public TCRs appeared in many individuals, while most sequences were rare. It was confirmed in vitro that a few of the CMV-associated chains were specific for CMV antigens.

This TCR was sampled from a woman aged 30 to 39 in good health and CMV-seropositive. The genes are TRBV30 and TRBJ2-2, with 7 nucleotides matching TRBD1. The material sequenced was PBMCs. Written as DNA, the CDR3 is TGTGCCGGCGGACAGGACACCGGGGAGCTGTTTTTT. Its protein is CAGGQDTGELFF. The full variable domain, completed using reference TRBV30 and TRBJ2-2, is SQTIHQWPATLVQPVGSPLSLECTVEGTSNPNLYWYRQAAGRGLQLLFYSVGIGQISSEVPQNLSASRPQDRQFILSSKKLLLSDSGFYLCAGGQDTGELFFGEGSRLTVL.